A selection of T cell receptor beta chains follows, all from one sample in a study of blood T cell repertoires in COVID-19. Repertoires were generated with immunoSEQ multiplex PCR, while TCRdb's copy carries only in-frame clones and drops some. The sample contains roughly 260,000 clones, less than 85% of which appear only once. The sample consisted of peripheral blood. The receptors here all came from a woman aged 18-29 years with acute or convalescent COVID-19. CDR3s include the opening cysteine and the closing phenylalanine or tryptophan. The order of the fields is clone size, V gene, J gene, D gene, CDR3 protein, CDR3 DNA. A D gene is named only where the DNA matches it firmly. Part of the rows lack a size; the others show once, few, many or a class for expanded clones.

clone size: few; V gene: TRBV4-3; J gene: TRBJ1-4; D gene: .; CDR3 protein: CASSREGLFSSTNEKLFF; CDR3 DNA: TGCGCCAGCAGCCGCGAGGGCCTCTTTTCCTCAACTAATGAAAAACTGTTTTTT
clone size: .; V gene: TRBV14; J gene: TRBJ2-5; D gene: TRBD1; CDR3 protein: CASSHRQGAETQYF; CDR3 DNA: TGTGCCAGCAGCCACAGACAGGGGGCCGAGACCCAGTACTTC
clone size: .; V gene: TRBV30; J gene: TRBJ1-4; D gene: TRBD1; CDR3 protein: CAWRGQGVLNEKLFF; CDR3 DNA: TGTGCCTGGAGGGGACAGGGAGTCCTTAATGAAAAACTGTTTTTT
clone size: once; V gene: TRBV2; J gene: TRBJ2-3; D gene: TRBD1; CDR3 protein: CASSDGTGPTDTQYF; CDR3 DNA: TGTGCCAGCAGTGACGGGACAGGTCCCACAGATACGCAGTATTTT
clone size: .; V gene: TRBV19; J gene: TRBJ1-1; D gene: .; CDR3 protein: CASTLSSGAGVTEAFF; CDR3 DNA: TGTGCCAGTACACTTTCCTCAGGGGCGGGAGTAACTGAAGCTTTCTTT
clone size: .; V gene: TRBV7-9; J gene: TRBJ2-7; D gene: TRBD1; CDR3 protein: CASSPTRDRVSYEQYF; CDR3 DNA: TGTGCCAGCAGCCCAACCCGGGACAGGGTCTCCTACGAGCAGTACTTC
clone size: once; V gene: TRBV6-6; J gene: TRBJ1-6; D gene: TRBD1; CDR3 protein: CASSYPGTGYNSPLHF; CDR3 DNA: TGTGCCAGCAGTTACCCCGGGACAGGGTATAATTCACCCCTCCACTTT
clone size: once; V gene: TRBV4-3; J gene: TRBJ1-2; D gene: TRBD1; CDR3 protein: CASSPWTGGDYGYTF; CDR3 DNA: TGCGCCAGCAGCCCATGGACAGGGGGGGACTATGGCTACACCTTC
clone size: .; V gene: TRBV9; J gene: TRBJ2-1; D gene: TRBD1; CDR3 protein: CASSIRGSPYNEQFF; CDR3 DNA: TGTGCCAGCAGCATCAGGGGGTCCCCCTACAATGAGCAGTTCTTC
clone size: .; V gene: TRBV4-3; J gene: TRBJ1-6; D gene: TRBD1; CDR3 protein: CASSQGGDRGRGSPLHF; CDR3 DNA: TGCGCCAGCAGCCAAGGTGGGGACAGGGGGCGCGGGTCACCCCTCCACTTT
clone size: .; V gene: TRBV6-2/TRBV6-3; J gene: TRBJ2-3; D gene: .; CDR3 protein: CASSPSWARVADTQYF; CDR3 DNA: TGTGCCAGCAGCCCTTCCTGGGCAAGAGTGGCAGATACGCAGTATTTT
clone size: .; V gene: TRBV2; J gene: TRBJ2-6; D gene: TRBD1; CDR3 protein: CASSEDRGTSGANVLTF; CDR3 DNA: TGTGCCAGCAGTGAGGACAGGGGAACCTCTGGGGCCAACGTCCTGACTTTC
clone size: .; V gene: TRBV7-6; J gene: TRBJ2-5; D gene: .; CDR3 protein: CASSQRRTGLETQYF; CDR3 DNA: TGTGCCAGCAGCCAGCGGAGAACAGGGTTGGAGACCCAGTACTTC
clone size: .; V gene: TRBV6-5; J gene: TRBJ2-1; D gene: .; CDR3 protein: CASSRGLTFVDEQFF; CDR3 DNA: TGTGCCAGCAGTAGAGGACTTACCTTTGTCGATGAGCAGTTCTTC
clone size: .; V gene: TRBV7-9; J gene: TRBJ2-2; D gene: .; CDR3 protein: CASSLTAGELFF; CDR3 DNA: TGTGCCAGCAGCCTCACAGCTGGGGAGCTGTTTTTT
clone size: .; V gene: TRBV4-1; J gene: TRBJ2-7; D gene: TRBD1; CDR3 protein: CASSQETGYVEQYF; CDR3 DNA: TGCGCCAGCAGCCAAGAGACAGGGTATGTCGAGCAGTACTTC
clone size: .; V gene: TRBV10-3; J gene: TRBJ1-2; D gene: .; CDR3 protein: CAISEFQAAYGYTF; CDR3 DNA: TGTGCCATCAGTGAGTTTCAGGCTGCCTATGGCTACACCTTC
clone size: .; V gene: TRBV12-3/TRBV12-4; J gene: TRBJ1-1; D gene: .; CDR3 protein: CASSFNRDTEAFF; CDR3 DNA: TGTGCCAGCAGTTTCAACAGGGACACTGAAGCTTTCTTT
clone size: .; V gene: TRBV7-2; J gene: TRBJ2-5; D gene: TRBD2; CDR3 protein: CASSLRHQRGDQETQYF; CDR3 DNA: TGTGCCAGCAGCTTAAGACACCAGCGGGGGGACCAAGAGACCCAGTACTTC
clone size: .; V gene: TRBV5-4; J gene: TRBJ1-4; D gene: .; CDR3 protein: CASSQDSQYEKLFF; CDR3 DNA: TGTGCCAGCAGCCAGGACAGCCAATATGAAAAACTGTTTTTT
clone size: .; V gene: TRBV7-3; J gene: TRBJ1-1; D gene: .; CDR3 protein: CASSPEGGAEAFF; CDR3 DNA: TGTGCCAGCAGCCCGGAGGGAGGGGCTGAAGCTTTCTTT
clone size: once; V gene: TRBV30; J gene: TRBJ1-1; D gene: .; CDR3 protein: CAWSRDMNTEAFF; CDR3 DNA: TGTGCCTGGAGTAGAGACATGAACACTGAAGCTTTCTTT
clone size: once; V gene: TRBV7-2; J gene: TRBJ2-1; D gene: TRBD2; CDR3 protein: CASSLEGLAGGSYNEQFF; CDR3 DNA: TGTGCCAGCAGCTTAGAGGGGCTAGCGGGAGGGAGCTACAATGAGCAGTTCTTC
clone size: .; V gene: TRBV7-2; J gene: TRBJ2-1; D gene: TRBD2; CDR3 protein: CASSWGGEQFF; CDR3 DNA: TGTGCCAGCAGCTGGGGGGGTGAGCAGTTCTTC
clone size: .; V gene: TRBV5-1; J gene: TRBJ1-2; D gene: TRBD1; CDR3 protein: CASSLAGTGNYGYTF; CDR3 DNA: TGCGCCAGCAGCTTGGCCGGGACAGGGAACTATGGCTACACCTTC
clone size: .; V gene: TRBV4-3; J gene: TRBJ1-5; D gene: .; CDR3 protein: CASSQDLSQPQHF; CDR3 DNA: TGCGCCAGCAGCCAAGATCTGTCTCAGCCCCAGCATTTT
clone size: .; V gene: TRBV18; J gene: TRBJ1-4; D gene: .; CDR3 protein: CASSPRTGLTNEKLFF; CDR3 DNA: TGTGCCAGCTCACCACGAACAGGGTTGACTAATGAAAAACTGTTTTTT
clone size: .; V gene: TRBV7-2; J gene: TRBJ1-5; D gene: TRBD1; CDR3 protein: CASSSQGASNQPQHF; CDR3 DNA: TGTGCCAGCAGTTCCCAGGGGGCTAGCAATCAGCCCCAGCATTTT
clone size: .; V gene: TRBV5-1; J gene: TRBJ2-7; D gene: .; CDR3 protein: CASRGGSYEQYF; CDR3 DNA: TGCGCCAGCAGGGGGGGCTCCTACGAGCAGTACTTC
clone size: .; V gene: TRBV27; J gene: TRBJ2-7; D gene: .; CDR3 protein: CASSSGTHISYEQYF; CDR3 DNA: TGTGCCAGCAGCTCCGGGACACACATCTCCTACGAGCAGTACTTC
clone size: .; V gene: TRBV25-1; J gene: TRBJ1-3; D gene: .; CDR3 protein: CASSEDSYTGNTIYF; CDR3 DNA: TGTGCCAGCAGTGAGGACAGTTATACTGGAAACACCATATATTTT
clone size: .; V gene: TRBV7-6; J gene: TRBJ2-7; D gene: .; CDR3 protein: CASSLIGPAGPYEQYF; CDR3 DNA: TGTGCCAGCAGCTTAATTGGCCCAGCGGGCCCCTACGAGCAGTACTTC
clone size: .; V gene: TRBV2; J gene: TRBJ2-5; D gene: TRBD1; CDR3 protein: CASSTPREGGQGQETQYF; CDR3 DNA: TGTGCCAGCAGTACCCCTCGGGAAGGGGGCCAGGGACAAGAGACCCAGTACTTC
clone size: .; V gene: TRBV28; J gene: TRBJ2-1; D gene: .; CDR3 protein: CASSLNVGGGMNEQFF; CDR3 DNA: TGTGCCAGCAGTTTAAACGTCGGGGGTGGAATGAATGAGCAGTTCTTC